This T cell receptor (beta chain) is from a study of PD-1 blockade in classical Hodgkin lymphoma. Notes on this clone: Its antigen is currently unknown.

General study points: Those patients who began receiving nivolumab less than 1 year after ASCT had lower diversity, and they were excluded. Why repertoires differed is undefined; disease activity or prior therapy possibly contributed. Newly diagnosed patients had baseline TCR diversity that was reportedly lower than that of healthy donors. Complete responders started with a diversity level that resembled newly diagnosed patients at baseline.

Documented time point: cycle 4 day 1 (C4D1), after 6 weeks of nivolumab. Each patient's relapse followed autologous stem cell transplantation, and brentuximab vedotin exposure varied. The data were produced by immunoSEQ multiplex PCR, yet TCRdb's version contains in-frame clones alone and is incomplete. The sample lists tens of thousands of clones, about nine tenths occurring once. The CDR3 length is 15 residues. Germline CDR1 SGHVS, CDR2 FNYEAQ. V was cut by 5 bases and J by 1 base, with 13 bases left in between. This sequence joins TRBV7-6 and TRBJ2-3; TRBD2 might be the D (7 bases). Sequenced material: peripheral blood mononuclear cells (PBMCs), taken before the fourth cycle of nivolumab. The sequence was obtained from a human donor with classical Hodgkin lymphoma. This chain's CDR3 is CASSQGGGRTDTQYF. For the CDR3, the DNA is TGTGCCAGCAGCCAAGGGGGGGGCCGCACAGATACGCAGTATTTT.